Presented here are 8 T cell receptor beta chains from one specimen sequenced in a study of blood T cell repertoires in COVID-19. Profiling relied on immunoSEQ multiplex PCR, and the TCRdb table lists in-frame clones only, not all of them. This repertoire shows approximately 120,000 clones, 70% to 75% found once; its top ten account for around 6.2%. Specimen: peripheral blood. The receptors were sampled from a man older than 75 with COVID-19, enrolled during active disease.

The chain couples TRBV7-9 to TRBJ2-7, with D perhaps TRBD2 (5 bases). CDR1 and CDR2 (germline): SEHNR, FQNEAQ (reference sequence). This CDR3 has 14 amino acids. With 5 bases removed from V and 6 bases from J, the gap between germline ends came to 17 bases. CDR3 bases: TGTGCCAGCAGCCCGCTCGCGGGCCTCTCCGAGCAGTACTTC. This translates into CASSPLAGLSEQYF.

This clone was seen a few times. The V call is TRBV11-2, the J call TRBJ1-1; TRBD1 matches 9 bases. Trimming cost V 1 base and J 4 bases; bases outside gene matches: 10. The CDR3 is 17 residues long. Germline V gives CDR1 SGHAT, CDR2 FQNNGV. CDR3: CASSLVGDRERRTEAFF. The CDR3 coding sequence is TGTGCCAGCAGCTTAGTTGGGGACAGGGAAAGACGCACTGAAGCTTTCTTT.

CDR3 bases: TGTGCCAGCAGCTTGGTAGATTATCACGAGCAGTACTTC. Translating gives CASSLVDYHEQYF. The chain uses TRBV5-5 and TRBJ2-7; D not resolved. V was clipped by 0 bases and J by 5 bases, with 9 bases between them. The CDR3 extends over 13 amino acids. Germline CDR1 and CDR2: SGHKS and YYEKEE (reference sequence).

This clone has a handful of counts. DNA of the CDR3: TGTGCCAGCAGCCCAATAGGGACAGGGGCGAGCTCTGGAAACACCATATATTTT. Translating it yields CASSPIGTGASSGNTIYF. The V gene is TRBV27, the J gene TRBJ1-3; TRBD1 matches at 10 bases. Looked up from germline, CDR1 is MNHEY and CDR2 is SMNVEV (reference sequence). Trimming cost V 6 bases and J 0 bases; bases outside gene matches: 11. There are 18 residues in the CDR3.

The CDR3 region is CATSDPRAGNTIYF. The CDR3 DNA sequence: TGTGCCACCAGTGATCCGAGGGCTGGAAACACCATATATTTT. The V and J genes are TRBV24-1 and TRBJ1-3; D gene ambiguous. Trimming shortened V by 3 bases and J by 2 bases, and 7 bases separated the two germline ends. The CDR3 is made up of 14 amino acids. Germline values: CDR1 KGHDR, CDR2 SFDVKD.

The V gene is TRBV20-1, the J gene TRBJ2-6; no definite D call. The length of the CDR3 is 15 residues. Germline CDR1 reads DFQATT; CDR2 reads SNEGSKA (reference sequence). Trimming left V 3 bases short and J 1 base short, with 10 bases between. The chain's CDR3 is CSASNFRSGANVLTF. The CDR3 DNA reads as TGCAGTGCTAGTAACTTCAGGTCTGGGGCCAACGTCCTGACTTTC.

The V and J genes are TRBV28 and TRBJ1-2, with D possibly being TRBD1 (6 bases). Germline CDR1 is MDHEN and CDR2 is SYDVKM. This CDR3 has 15 residues. V dropped 5 bases and J dropped 4 bases, with 17 bases sitting between them. Here the CDR3 DNA reads TGTGCCAGCAGTATGACCGGGACACACTTCTATGGCTACACCTTC. It yields the protein CASSMTGTHFYGYTF.

V is TRBV5-1 and J is TRBJ2-3, with 8 bases aligning to TRBD2. Per germline, CDR1 SGHRS and CDR2 YFSETQ. The CDR3 spans 14 residues. Germline trimming cut 1 base from V and 3 bases from J; bases unmatched to any gene: 1. The CDR3 loop is CASSLPGGTDTQYF. Here the CDR3 DNA reads TGCGCCAGCAGCTTGCCGGGAGGGACAGATACGCAGTATTTT.